This T cell receptor beta chain was documented in a study of cytomegalovirus exposure and HLA in healthy donors. With respect to this clone: The antigen is not known.

Points from the study as a whole: Diagnosis of cytomegalovirus status made by the classifier reportedly showed high specificity and sensitivity. For most TCR sequences rarity was the rule, although some public TCRs occurred in many donors.

While the first cohort had 600 to 800 subjects, the donors belonged to the separate validation cohort of about 130 subjects. V shed 1 base and J shed 4 bases, with 16 bases lying between them. CDR1 and CDR2 from the germline V gene are LGHNA and YSLEER. The CDR3 has 16 amino acids. Sequenced by immunoSEQ multiplex PCR; TCRdb stores in-frame clones only, minus some. Here the sample spans approximately 270,000 clones, about 90% being singletons. The receptor was isolated from a man aged 18 to 35 in good health and CMV-seropositive. The sequenced sample was PBMCs. The J gene is TRBJ1-1, the V gene TRBV4-3; D may be TRBD1 (6 bases). The CDR3 DNA follows: TGCGCCAGCAGCCAAGGCTCGATCAGGGGCAGCACTGAAGCTTTCTTT. Residues: CASSQGSIRGSTEAFF.